This T cell receptor (beta chain) derives from a study of cytomegalovirus exposure and HLA in healthy donors. With 8 bases removed from V and 0 bases from J, the gap between germline ends came to 8 bases. The CDR3 totals 13 residues. The germline gives CDR1 SEHNR, CDR2 FQNEAQ (reference sequence). The PCR made use of 60 Vbeta and 13 Jbeta primers. Clones were sequenced by immunoSEQ multiplex PCR, and TCRdb holds only the in-frame ones, with some missing. The sample lists around 97,000 clones, about 71% occurring once. The table lists this clone with a few counts. The clonotype originates from a woman aged 50 to 60 in good health and CMV-seronegative. What was sequenced was PBMCs. This sequence joins TRBV7-9 and TRBJ2-4, with D unclear. The CDR3 region is CASRDIAKNIQYF. CDR3 coding DNA: TGTGCCAGCCGCGATATAGCCAAAAACATTCAGTACTTC.